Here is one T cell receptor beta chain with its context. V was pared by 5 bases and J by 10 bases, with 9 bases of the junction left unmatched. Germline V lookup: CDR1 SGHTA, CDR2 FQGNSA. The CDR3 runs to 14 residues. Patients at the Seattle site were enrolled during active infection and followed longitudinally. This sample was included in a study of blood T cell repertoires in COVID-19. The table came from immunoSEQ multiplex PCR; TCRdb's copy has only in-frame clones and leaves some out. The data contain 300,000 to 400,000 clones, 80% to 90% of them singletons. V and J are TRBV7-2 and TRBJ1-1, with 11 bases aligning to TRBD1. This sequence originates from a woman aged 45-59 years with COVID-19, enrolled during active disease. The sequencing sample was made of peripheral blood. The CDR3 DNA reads TGTGCCAGCAGCCAACCGGGACAGGGGGTTTCAGCTTTCTTT. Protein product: CASSQPGQGVSAFF.